Below, 6 T cell receptor beta chains from the same sample are listed, as sequenced in a study of human T cells and chemical hapten exposure. The time point here: patch test 1, 2 weeks after DPC sensitization. Treatment: therapeutic diphenylcyclopropenone sensitization with weekly scalp DPC. TCRdb re-called the RACE reads with MiXCR, one entry per CDR3 protein. Here the sample spans around 120,000 distinct CDR3 sequences, about 12% being singletons. The sample in question was whole blood, obtained in connection with sensitization to the hapten diphenylcyclopropenone (DPC). The receptors were sampled from a woman aged 45-65 years with alopecia areata. Some clones in this sample may be carry-over from other donors' samples.

The V call is TRBV2, the J call TRBJ1-6; D uncertain. Germline CDR1 SNHLY, CDR2 FYNNEI. V was shortened by 4 bases and J by 8 bases, with 3 bases between the two germline ends. The CDR3 is 11 amino acids. Here the CDR3 DNA reads TGTGCCAGCAGTGTGGATTCACCCCTCCACTTT. It encodes CASSVDSPLHF.

This sequence joins TRBV24-1 and TRBJ1-5, with D unresolved. V lost 9 bases and J 4 bases, leaving 9 bases between the germline ends. The CDR3 loop spans 12 amino acids. Germline CDR1 is KGHDR and CDR2 is SFDVKD. The CDR3 DNA reads as TGTGCCACCGCTGACGGAAATCAGCCCCAGCATTTT. Its protein product is CATADGNQPQHF.

This clonotype has only a few counts. V is TRBV28 and J is TRBJ2-7; D gene ambiguous. This CDR3 region has 12 residues. V was shortened by 8 bases and J by 9 bases, with 17 bases between the two germline ends. CDR1 MDHEN and CDR2 SYDVKM come from the germline V gene. This CDR3 reads CASQITQGAQYF. The CDR3 DNA reads as TGTGCCAGCCAGATAACCCAAGGCGCGCAGTACTTC. Looking up the rest from reference TRBV28 and TRBJ2-7 gives the full variable domain: DVKVTQSSRYLVKRTGEKVFLECVQDMDHENMFWYRQDPGLGLRLIYFSYDVKMKEKGDIPEGYSVSREKKERFSLILESASTNQTSMYLCASQITQGAQYFGPGTRLTVT.

This clonotype was counted only a few times. The chain joins TRBV28 to TRBJ2-4, with D perhaps matching TRBD1 (7 bases). V lost 6 bases to trimming and J lost 9 bases, with 36 bases between them. The CDR3 is made up of 20 amino acids. From germline, CDR1 is MDHEN and CDR2 SYDVKM. DNA for the CDR3: TGTGCCAGCAGCTACTACCTCGAGACAGGGAGGTCGGCAACAAAACGCATTCAGTACTTC. It is translated as CASSYYLETGRSATKRIQYF.

This clonotype was detected many times. The J gene is TRBJ1-2, the V gene TRBV29-1; D possibly corresponds to TRBD1 (5 bases). CDR1 is SQVTM, CDR2 ANQGSEA, per germline. The CDR3 is made up of 15 amino acids. The V end lost 4 bases, the J end lost 4 bases, and 19 bases lay between the germline ends. CDR3 protein: CSVGPVGDSTYGYTF. CDR3 sequence (DNA): TGCAGCGTTGGCCCTGTGGGGGACTCTACCTATGGCTACACCTTC.

The genes are TRBV27 and TRBJ2-1; 9 nucleotides agree with TRBD2. V shed 1 base, J shed 2 bases, and the junction held 9 bases outside the gene matches. Germline CDR1 and CDR2: MNHEY and SMNVEV (reference sequence). This CDR3 has 18 amino acids. In nucleotides, the CDR3 is TGTGCCAGCAGTTTATTTTTCATTGCTAGCGGGGCCTACAATGAGCAGTTCTTC. It specifies CASSLFFIASGAYNEQFF.